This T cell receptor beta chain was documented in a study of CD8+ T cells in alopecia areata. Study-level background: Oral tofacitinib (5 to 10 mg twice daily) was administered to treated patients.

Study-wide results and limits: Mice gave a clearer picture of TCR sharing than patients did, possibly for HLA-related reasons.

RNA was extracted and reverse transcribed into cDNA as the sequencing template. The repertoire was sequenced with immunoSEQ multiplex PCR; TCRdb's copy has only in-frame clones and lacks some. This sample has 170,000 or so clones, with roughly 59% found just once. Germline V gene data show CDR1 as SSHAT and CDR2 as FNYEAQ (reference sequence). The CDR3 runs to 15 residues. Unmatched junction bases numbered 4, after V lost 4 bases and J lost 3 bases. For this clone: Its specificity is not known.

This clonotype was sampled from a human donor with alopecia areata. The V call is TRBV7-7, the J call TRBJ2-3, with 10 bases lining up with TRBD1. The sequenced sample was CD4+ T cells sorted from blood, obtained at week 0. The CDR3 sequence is CASSSGTGVTDTQYF. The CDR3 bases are TGTGCCAGCAGCTCCGGGACAGGGGTGACAGATACGCAGTATTTT.